The 20 T cell receptor beta chains below were found in one sample sequenced in a study of preoperative IRX-2 immunotherapy in early breast cancer. Specified treatment: preoperative locoregional IRX-2 cytokine immunotherapy. Method: immunoSEQ multiplex PCR; TCRdb's copy keeps in-frame clones and lacks some. The sample has around 25,000 clones; 78% are singletons. The starting material was lymph node tissue, obtained before IRX-2 immunotherapy. These receptors originate from a human donor with breast cancer.

The chain carries TRBV5-1 and TRBJ1-4; 8 positions match TRBD1. From germline, CDR1 is SGHRS and CDR2 YFSETQ. With 4 bases clipped from V and 0 bases from J, the junction kept 2 bases outside the gene matches. CDR3 size: 15 residues. CDR3 sequence: CASSTQGATNEKLFF. CDR3 nucleotide sequence: TGCGCCAGCAGCACACAGGGGGCAACTAATGAAAAACTGTTTTTT.

J is TRBJ1-1 and V is TRBV28; no definite D call. The CDR3 has 14 residues. The V gene lost 7 bases and the J gene lost 1 base, with 13 bases spanning the gap. Germline values: CDR1 MDHEN, CDR2 SYDVKM. In DNA form, the CDR3 reads TGTGCCAGCATCGAGGGTTTCCCGAACACTGAAGCTTTCTTT. This gives the protein CASIEGFPNTEAFF.

The table lists this clone with a few counts. The chain uses TRBV6-8 and TRBJ1-5; 10 bases match TRBD1. V shed 2 bases and J 12 bases; nucleotides not matched to a gene: 4. The CDR3 extends over 13 amino acids. Germline V gene data show CDR1 as MNHGY and CDR2 as SAAAGT. CDR3 coding DNA: TGTGCCAGCAGTTACGGACAGGGGGGATACCAGCATTTT. Residues: CASSYGQGGYQHF.

CDR3 sequence (DNA): TGTGCCAGCAGCTTAGTAGCCAGGCCTGAAGCTTTCTTT. Translating gives CASSLVARPEAFF. This chain connects TRBV7-1 to TRBJ1-1; no firm D call. TRBV7-1 is marked as an open reading frame, function uncertain. The CDR3 has 13 residues. The germline V and J ends were trimmed by 4 bases and 6 bases, with 12 bases remaining between them.

This clone was seen a handful of times. The genes are TRBV6-8 and TRBJ2-2, with TRBD2 identical over 8 bases. Germline V gives CDR1 MNHGY, CDR2 SAAAGT. V was clipped by 7 bases and J by 0 bases; unmatched bases: 1. This CDR3 is built from 14 residues. CDR3 protein: CASMGLANTGELFF. The CDR3 nucleotides read TGTGCCAGCATGGGACTAGCGAACACCGGGGAGCTGTTTTTT.

The V gene is TRBV19, the J gene TRBJ1-5; 8 bases agree with TRBD1. J was trimmed by 6 bases and V by 7 bases; bases with no gene match: 14. Germline CDR1 reads LNHDA; CDR2 reads SQIVND (reference sequence). The CDR3 runs to 16 residues. The CDR3 DNA reads as TGTGCCAGTAACCTCAGGACAGGGCGAGTCCTTCAGCCCCAGCATTTT. Translated: CASNLRTGRVLQPQHF.

The chain couples TRBV11-3 to TRBJ1-2; no reliable D call. The CDR3 is 14 amino acids. The germline CDR1 and CDR2 sequences are SGHNT and YENEEA. Trimming pared 1 base from V and 0 bases from J, leaving 6 bases between. The CDR3 reads CASSLVQTNYGYTF. As DNA, the CDR3 is TGTGCCAGCAGCTTAGTTCAGACTAACTATGGCTACACCTTC.

The rearrangement uses TRBV14 and TRBJ2-5; D unresolved. Trimming removed 2 bases from V and 1 base from J, with 5 bases in between. Germline-derived CDR1 and CDR2 are SGHDN and FVKESK. The CDR3 is made up of 13 amino acids. The CDR3 sequence: CASSQLSQETQYF. The CDR3 DNA reads as TGTGCCAGCAGCCAACTTAGCCAAGAGACCCAGTACTTC.

This chain joins TRBV25-1 and TRBJ1-2; TRBD1 matches 8 bases. The junction had 9 bases not matched to a gene; V was cut back by 5 bases and J by 4 bases. Germline V CDR1 and CDR2: MGHDK, SYGVNS. The CDR3 contains 15 residues. CDR3 coding DNA: TGTGCCAGCAGTCCGTCGACAGGGGAGCTCTATGGCTACACCTTC. It yields the protein CASSPSTGELYGYTF.

The chain joins TRBV1 to TRBJ1-4; the table assigns TRBD1, which was not confirmed against the DNA. TRBV1 is a pseudogene locus. The CDR3 consists of 16 residues. The CDR3 is CASSQGAQATNEKLFF. CDR3 coding DNA: TGCGCCAGCAGCCAAGGGGCCCAGGCAACTAATGAAAAACTGTTTTTT.

This chain joins TRBV14 and TRBJ2-7; the D gene could be TRBD1 or TRBD2 (5 bases each). Germline V gene data show CDR1 as SGHDN and CDR2 as FVKESK. V lost 1 base to trimming and J lost 4 bases, with 5 bases between them. The CDR3 has 12 residues. CDR3 DNA: TGTGCCAGCAGCCAAGGGGGGTACGAGCAGTACTTC. Protein product: CASSQGGYEQYF.

This clone was recorded only once. The V gene is TRBV6-8, the J gene TRBJ2-7; D is possibly TRBD2 (5 bases). The V gene's germline CDR1 is MNHGY and CDR2 SAAAGT. Trimming cost V 2 bases and J 0 bases, with 14 bases left between them. This CDR3 has 16 residues. Written as DNA, the CDR3 is TGTGCCAGCAGTTACGCATCCACCGGAGGCTCCTACGAGCAGTACTTC. This sequence encodes CASSYASTGGSYEQYF.

CDR3 sequence: CASSLWGQPQHF. CDR3 sequence (DNA): TGTGCCAGCAGTTTATGGGGTCAGCCCCAGCATTTT. The V call is TRBV6-8, the J call TRBJ1-5; D ambiguous. The CDR3 has 12 residues. Trimming took 4 bases from V and 6 from J, leaving 7 bases between them. Germline V lookup: CDR1 MNHGY, CDR2 SAAAGT.

The CDR3: CASSSPTGNYGYTF. The CDR3 DNA reads as TGTGCCAGCAGTTCACCGACAGGGAACTATGGCTACACCTTC. V and J are TRBV28 and TRBJ1-2, with TRBD1 matching over 7 bases. The trim removed 4 bases at V and 2 bases at J, leaving 4 bases unmatched. Per germline, CDR1 MDHEN and CDR2 SYDVKM. The CDR3 has 14 residues.

In its sample, this clone was seen a few times. V and J are TRBV6-8 and TRBJ2-2; D possibly corresponds to TRBD1 (5 bases). V was clipped by 10 bases and J by 3 bases, with 15 bases between them. Germline loops: CDR1 MNHGY, CDR2 SAAAGT. The CDR3 runs 14 residues. The CDR3 loop is CATREWGDTGELFF. CDR3 in DNA: TGTGCCACCAGGGAATGGGGCGACACCGGGGAGCTGTTTTTT.

The J gene is TRBJ1-2, the V gene TRBV30; unclear D gene. CDR1 GTSNPN and CDR2 SVGIG come from the germline V gene (reference sequence). V lost 0 bases, J lost 1 base, and 18 bases lay in between. The CDR3 is 17 amino acids. The CDR3 is CAWSVGGYYQRNYGYTF. The CDR3 region has the DNA TGTGCCTGGAGTGTAGGAGGGTACTACCAACGTAACTATGGCTACACCTTC. Complete variable domain (other parts from reference TRBV30 and TRBJ1-2): SQTIHQWPATLVQPVGSPLSLECTVEGTSNPNLYWYRQAAGRGLQLLFYSVGIGQISSEVPQNLSASRPQDRQFILSSKKLLLSDSGFYLCAWSVGGYYQRNYGYTFGSGTRLTVV.

This clone came up once. The rearrangement uses TRBV6-9 and TRBJ1-1; D uncertain. V lost 3 bases and J lost 3, with 8 bases in between. The CDR3 is 13 amino acids. Germline CDR1 is MNHGY and CDR2 is SVAAGI. The CDR3 DNA reads as TGTGCCAGCAGTTACATCACATACACTGAAGCTTTCTTT. Translation: CASSYITYTEAFF.

This chain links TRBV6-8 with TRBJ2-2; 9 bases line up with TRBD2. This CDR3 region has 14 residues. V lost 6 bases, J lost 9 bases, and 8 bases stayed unmatched. The germline CDR1 and CDR2 sequences are MNHGY and SAAAGT. CDR3 amino acids: CASRKAGGIRELFF. The CDR3 region has the DNA TGTGCCAGCAGAAAAGCGGGGGGTATAAGGGAGCTGTTTTTT.

The genes are TRBV30 and TRBJ1-6; TRBD1 agrees at 10 bases. J gave up 7 bases and V 1 base, and 1 base lay outside the gene matches. The CDR3 length is 14 residues. CDR1 and CDR2 from the germline V gene are GTSNPN and SVGIG (reference sequence). CDR3 in DNA: TGTGCCTGGAGTGCGGACAGGGGGAATTCACCCCTCCACTTT. This translates into CAWSADRGNSPLHF.

The V gene is TRBV11-3, the J gene TRBJ2-7, with a weak D call TRBD2 (5 bases). The ends were cut back, 1 base at V and 5 bases at J, with 12 bases in the middle. This CDR3 is 14 amino acids long. The germline gives CDR1 SGHNT, CDR2 YENEEA. The CDR3: CASSLVEVWDEQYF. CDR3 nucleotides: TGTGCCAGCAGCTTAGTGGAGGTTTGGGACGAGCAGTACTTC.